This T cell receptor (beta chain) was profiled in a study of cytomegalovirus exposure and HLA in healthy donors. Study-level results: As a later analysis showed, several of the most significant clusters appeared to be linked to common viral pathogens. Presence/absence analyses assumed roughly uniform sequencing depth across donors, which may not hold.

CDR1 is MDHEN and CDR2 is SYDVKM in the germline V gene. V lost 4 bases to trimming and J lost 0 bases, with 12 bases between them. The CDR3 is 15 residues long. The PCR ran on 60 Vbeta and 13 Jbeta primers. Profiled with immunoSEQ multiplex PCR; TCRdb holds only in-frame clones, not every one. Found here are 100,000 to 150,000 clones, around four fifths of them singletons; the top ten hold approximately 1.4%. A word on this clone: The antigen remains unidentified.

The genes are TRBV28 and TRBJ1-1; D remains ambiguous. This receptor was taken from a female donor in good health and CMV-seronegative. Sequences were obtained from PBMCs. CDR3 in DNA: TGTGCCAGCAGTTCCGCCGCAGTCTTGAACACTGAAGCTTTCTTT. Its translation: CASSSAAVLNTEAFF.